The 3 T cell receptor beta chains presented below share a single source sample, sequenced in a study of control samples from healthy donors and cancer patients. Data came from immunoSEQ multiplex PCR; TCRdb stores just in-frame clones and leaves some out. This sample carries 90,000 to 100,000 clones, 88% of them seen once, and the ten largest clones take roughly 14%. The sequencing sample was made of blood. The source of these receptors is a woman aged 70-85 years in good health.

The chain has TRBV5-6 and TRBJ2-5; perhaps TRBD1 as D (6 bases). Trimming took 0 bases from V and 4 from J, leaving 13 bases between them. This CDR3 has 15 amino acids. Germline CDR1 and CDR2: SGHDT and YYEEEE. The CDR3 here is CASSLDTGQGETQYF. The CDR3 DNA is TGTGCCAGCAGCTTGGATACAGGGCAGGGAGAGACCCAGTACTTC.

The V call is TRBV2, the J call TRBJ1-2; no clear D. This CDR3 has 13 residues. Germline V gene data show CDR1 as SNHLY and CDR2 as FYNNEI. V lost 6 bases and J 10 bases, leaving 18 bases between the germline ends. As DNA, the CDR3 is TGTGCCAGCAGAGCCTTAAAGGGCGGCACCTACACCTTC. This sequence encodes CASRALKGGTYTF.

The CDR3 nucleotides are TGTGCCATCCATCGCTCGAATCTTTATCAGGAACACCAAGAGACCCAGTACTTC. Encoded protein: CAIHRSNLYQEHQETQYF. The chain links TRBV21-1 to TRBJ2-5; no check of the table's D call, TRBD1, against the DNA was made. TRBV21-1 is tagged as a pseudogene. The CDR3 runs 18 residues.